Below, 7 T cell receptor beta chains from the same sample are listed, as sequenced in a study of response to subunit inactivated influenza vaccine. MiXCR, run by TCRdb on the RT-PCR reads, gives a single entry per CDR3 protein. The sample holds over 400,000 distinct CDR3 sequences, under 15% seen once. Source: PBMCs from blood, taken roughly 47 days after vaccination. The receptor source for this set is a man over 45 who received an inactivated influenza vaccine.

This chain uses TRBV20-1 with TRBJ2-7; D unresolved. Germline V gene data show CDR1 as DFQATT and CDR2 as SNEGSKA (reference sequence). The V end was cut by 3 bases, the J end by 0 bases, with 15 bases between. The CDR3 runs 15 residues. DNA of the CDR3: TGCAGTGCTAGCCGTGACTCCTATAGCTCCTACGAGCAGTACTTC. Protein: CSASRDSYSSYEQYF.

This clonotype was detected a few times. This chain links TRBV29-1 with TRBJ2-7, with 12 nucleotides matching TRBD2. With 0 bases clipped from V and 5 bases from J, the junction kept 5 bases outside the gene matches. Germline V gives CDR1 SQVTM, CDR2 ANQGSEA. The CDR3 is 15 residues long. CDR3 bases: TGCAGCGTTGAAGATCGGGCTAGCGGGAGGGACGAGCAGTACTTC. This sequence encodes CSVEDRASGRDEQYF.

This clonotype was seen more than once but under ten times. This sequence joins TRBV11-1 and TRBJ2-1, with TRBD2 matching over 8 bases. The junction had 16 bases not matched to a gene; V was cut back by 1 base and J by 8 bases. Germline values: CDR1 SGHAT, CDR2 FQDESV (reference sequence). This CDR3 contains 18 residues. CDR3 DNA sequence: TGTGCCAGCAGCTTAGGATTGGAGGGGACTAGTTTTATCCATGAGCAGTTCTTC. Residues: CASSLGLEGTSFIHEQFF.

The J gene is TRBJ2-7, the V gene TRBV14, with 8 bases fitting TRBD2. Trimming at V came to 2 bases and at J to 5 bases, leaving 8 bases not matched to a gene. Germline CDR1 reads SGHDN; CDR2 reads FVKESK. The CDR3 runs 15 residues. CDR3 amino acids: CASSQYPGGPNEQYF. CDR3 in DNA: TGTGCCAGCAGCCAATACCCGGGGGGGCCTAACGAGCAGTACTTC.

This clonotype was counted a few times. V is TRBV12-5 and J is TRBJ2-2; no clear D. The V end lost 6 bases, the J end lost 2 bases, and 16 bases lay between the germline ends. This CDR3 is built from 16 residues. Germline values: CDR1 LGHNT, CDR2 FRNRAP. CDR3 sequence: CASGSGQNFNTGELFF. CDR3 bases: TGTGCTAGTGGATCCGGGCAAAATTTTAACACCGGGGAGCTGTTTTTT.

The chain uses TRBV4-2 and TRBJ1-2; 7 bases match TRBD1. There are 16 residues in the CDR3. Germline-derived CDR1 and CDR2 are LGHNA and YNFKEQ. The ends lost 5 bases at V and 0 bases at J; junction bases unmatched: 9. The CDR3 region is CASSYIKDRTNYGYTF. The CDR3 DNA reads as TGTGCCAGCAGCTACATCAAGGACAGGACTAACTATGGCTACACCTTC.

In its sample, this clonotype was seen many times. This chain uses TRBV4-2 with TRBJ1-2; the match to TRBD1 covers 9 bases. J lost 0 bases, V lost 1 base, and 0 bases had no gene match. Germline V gives CDR1 LGHNA, CDR2 YNFKEQ. This CDR3 region has 15 residues. The CDR3 DNA follows: TGTGCCAGCAGCCAAGGGGACAGGGCTAACTATGGCTACACCTTC. Protein sequence: CASSQGDRANYGYTF.